A single sample is the source of the 13 T cell receptor beta chains below, sequenced in a study of shared clonotypes between healthy human individuals. This table comes from immunoSEQ multiplex PCR, and its TCRdb copy is limited to in-frame clones, with some not included. The sample includes approximately 720,000 clones, roughly 70% of them seen just once. Sequenced input: memory CD4+ T cells sorted from blood. Subset of the sample: CD45RA-negative fraction. Receptors were obtained from a woman aged 25 to 39 in good health.

V usage is TRBV2 and J usage is TRBJ2-1; D is ambiguous. The CDR3 sequence is 16 residues long. The germline gives CDR1 SNHLY, CDR2 FYNNEI. With 2 bases removed from V and 4 bases from J, the gap between germline ends came to 15 bases. The CDR3 region is CASSELTPNVYNEQFF. As DNA, the CDR3 is TGTGCCAGCAGTGAACTGACCCCAAATGTATACAATGAGCAGTTCTTC.

Remarks on this clone: Other DNA sequences in the same sample also yield this CDR3. The chain carries TRBV5-1 and TRBJ2-5; 9 bases map to TRBD1. The CDR3 contains 15 residues. The germline V gene encodes CDR1 SGHRS and CDR2 YFSETQ. With V trimmed by 0 bases and J by 5 bases, 5 bases remained unmatched. The CDR3 is CASSLGDRDLETQYF. DNA of the CDR3: TGCGCCAGCAGCTTGGGGGACAGGGATTTGGAGACCCAGTACTTC.

The chain is built from TRBV15 and TRBJ2-7, with TRBD2 matching 8 bases. The CDR3 extends over 14 amino acids. V lost 3 bases and J lost 3; bases outside the gene matches: 4. The V gene's germline CDR1 is LNHNV and CDR2 YYDKDF (reference sequence). The CDR3 loop reads CATSRLLADYEQYF. CDR3 in DNA: TGTGCCACCAGCAGGCTACTAGCGGACTACGAGCAGTACTTC. The whole variable domain, filled in from reference TRBV15 and TRBJ2-7, reads DAMVIQNPRYQVTQFGKPVTLSCSQTLNHNVMYWYQQKSSQAPKLLFHYYDKDFNNEADTPDNFQSRRPNTSFCFLDIRSPGLGDTAMYLCATSRLLADYEQYFGPGTRLTVT.

This clone was picked up many times. The genes are TRBV18 and TRBJ1-4; 10 bases are shared with TRBD1. CDR1 and CDR2 from the germline V gene are KGHSH and LQKENI. J gave up 8 bases and V 4 bases, and 4 bases lay outside the gene matches. The CDR3 has 14 amino acids. The CDR3 DNA reads as TGTGCCAGCTCACGAGGACAGGGGGAAGAAAAACTGTTTTTT. Translating gives CASSRGQGEEKLFF.

This chain connects TRBV11-2 to TRBJ1-6, with 10 bases that match TRBD1. Looked up from germline, CDR1 is SGHAT and CDR2 is FQNNGV. The ends lost 1 base at V and 9 bases at J; junction bases unmatched: 3. This CDR3 is 15 amino acids long. DNA for the CDR3: TGTGCCAGCAGCTTAGTTGGGACAGGGGTTTCACCCCTCCACTTT. It specifies CASSLVGTGVSPLHF.

This chain links TRBV7-9 with TRBJ2-7; 8 bases agree with TRBD2. Germline loops: CDR1 SEHNR, CDR2 FQNEAQ (reference sequence). CDR3 length: 14 amino acids. The V segment lost 1 base and the J segment 6 bases; nucleotides outside the gene matches: 5. The CDR3: CASSLEAGAPEQYF. CDR3 nucleotides: TGTGCCAGCAGCTTAGAAGCGGGAGCCCCCGAGCAGTACTTC.

This chain links TRBV11-2 with TRBJ2-2; D is ambiguous. Per germline, CDR1 SGHAT and CDR2 FQNNGV. This CDR3 has 17 residues. The V gene lost 5 bases and the J gene lost 0 bases, with 16 bases spanning the gap. The CDR3 coding sequence is TGTGCCAGCAGCACCCCCACTGGCGGAACGAACACCGGGGAGCTGTTTTTT. It encodes CASSTPTGGTNTGELFF.

The chain has TRBV30 and TRBJ2-7; TRBD2 matches 9 bases. This CDR3 is 13 amino acids long. Germline-derived CDR1 and CDR2 are GTSNPN and SVGIG (reference sequence). The ends lost 5 bases at V and 3 bases at J; junction bases unmatched: 5. The CDR3, as DNA: TGTGCCTGGGACGCGGGGGGGAGCTACGAGCAGTACTTC. Its translation: CAWDAGGSYEQYF.

The chain links TRBV19 to TRBJ1-2; D remains unclear. Germline V lookup: CDR1 LNHDA, CDR2 SQIVND (reference sequence). Trimming pared 1 base from V and 2 bases from J, leaving 8 bases between. This CDR3 has 14 residues. Written as DNA, the CDR3 is TGTGCCAGTAGTATAGGAGTTCGGAACTATGGCTACACCTTC. Its translation: CASSIGVRNYGYTF.

This clone was detected a few times. This rearrangement joins TRBV28 to TRBJ2-3, with 7 bases aligning to TRBD2. Germline V gene data show CDR1 as MDHEN and CDR2 as SYDVKM. V shed 8 bases, J shed 0 bases, and the junction held 11 bases outside the gene matches. The CDR3 length is 16 residues. Here the CDR3 DNA reads TGTGCCAGCCTAAGGCGGGGGACTACTAGCACAGATACGCAGTATTTT. Amino acids: CASLRRGTTSTDTQYF.

This rearrangement joins TRBV11-3 to TRBJ2-5; D might be TRBD2 (6 bases). Trimming left V 8 bases short and J 5 bases short, with 15 bases between. The CDR3 is 13 amino acids. In germline, CDR1 is SGHNT, CDR2 YENEEA. CDR3 in DNA: TGTGCCAGCTCCCGAATTGGGGGGGAGACCCAGTACTTC. Amino acids: CASSRIGGETQYF.

The chain joins TRBV19 to TRBJ1-5, with 8 bases identical to TRBD1. This CDR3 spans 14 amino acids. From germline, CDR1 is LNHDA and CDR2 SQIVND (reference sequence). V trimming: 7 bases; J trimming: 6 bases; junction bases outside the gene matches: 8. CDR3 sequence (DNA): TGTGCCAGTACTAAGGACAGGGCGGGTCAGCCCCAGCATTTT. This gives the protein CASTKDRAGQPQHF.

The V and J genes are TRBV6-5 and TRBJ2-3; no clear D. In germline, CDR1 is MNHEY, CDR2 SVGAGI. This CDR3 is built from 15 residues. V was trimmed by 4 bases and J by 2 bases, leaving 13 bases between them. The CDR3 DNA follows: TGTGCCAGCAGTTCTACCTCCGTGCCCACAGATACGCAGTATTTT. Protein product: CASSSTSVPTDTQYF.